Shown below are 24 T cell receptor beta chains from a single sample sequenced in a study of blood T cell repertoires in COVID-19. TCRdb keeps only in-frame clones here, not all; method: immunoSEQ multiplex PCR. The table lists more than 40,000 clones, around nine tenths of them singletons, with approximately 5% in the top ten. The sequenced material came from peripheral blood. These receptors were collected from a man between 70 and 80 years old with acute or convalescent COVID-19.

The chain combines TRBV2 with TRBJ1-6, with D possibly matching TRBD1 (5 bases). Germline CDR1 is SNHLY and CDR2 is FYNNEI. The CDR3 is 17 amino acids. V was pared by 2 bases and J by 0 bases, with 11 bases between. CDR3 in DNA: TGTGCCAGCAGTGAACGACAGTTGAGCTCCTATAATTCACCCCTCCACTTT. This sequence encodes CASSERQLSSYNSPLHF.

The chain couples TRBV6-6 to TRBJ1-4; tentatively, D is TRBD1 (5 bases). CDR1 and CDR2 (germline): MNHNY, SVGAGI (reference sequence). V was shortened by 2 bases and J by 7 bases, with 8 bases between the two germline ends. The length of the CDR3 is 13 residues. For the CDR3, the DNA is TGTGCCAGCAGTTACCGGACATCTGAAAAACTGTTTTTT. Its protein is CASSYRTSEKLFF.

This chain links TRBV5-1 with TRBJ2-2; D unresolved. Germline-derived CDR1 and CDR2 are SGHRS and YFSETQ. There are 14 residues in the CDR3. V dropped 2 bases and J dropped 2 bases, with 7 bases sitting between them. The CDR3 is CASSFGINTGELFF. The CDR3 DNA reads as TGCGCCAGCAGCTTTGGCATTAACACCGGGGAGCTGTTTTTT.

The gene calls are TRBV7-9 and TRBJ2-1, with D maybe TRBD2 (7 bases). The CDR3 spans 15 residues. The V end lost 3 bases, the J end lost 5 bases, and 14 bases lay between the germline ends. CDR1 and CDR2 (germline): SEHNR, FQNEAQ (reference sequence). The CDR3: CASSFHRGAHNEQFF. DNA for the CDR3: TGTGCCAGCAGCTTTCACCGGGGGGCTCACAATGAGCAGTTCTTC.

The chain couples TRBV5-4 to TRBJ1-6; D is unresolved. Per the germline V gene, CDR1 is SGHNT and CDR2 is YYREEE (reference sequence). The V and J ends lost 5 bases and 7 bases respectively, with 13 bases between them. CDR3 length: 14 residues. CDR3 in DNA: TGTGCCAGCAGATCGGAGGTACAAAATTCACCCCTCCACTTT. It codes for CASRSEVQNSPLHF.

The chain carries TRBV7-9 and TRBJ2-3; TRBD1 matches at 10 bases. Germline V CDR1 and CDR2: SEHNR, FQNEAQ (reference sequence). V lost 5 bases, J lost 3 bases, and 5 bases stayed unmatched. There are 15 residues in the CDR3. The CDR3 region is CASSRGTGVTDTQYF. The CDR3, as DNA: TGTGCCAGCAGCCGAGGGACAGGGGTGACAGATACGCAGTATTTT.

The chain employs TRBV15 and TRBJ2-7; no clear D gene. The CDR3 has 17 amino acids. V dropped 0 bases and J dropped 0 bases, with 15 bases sitting between them. Germline CDR1 and CDR2: LNHNV and YYDKDF (reference sequence). As DNA, the CDR3 is TGTGCCACCAGCAGAGAGTTTGGGCAGGCGATCTCCTACGAGCAGTACTTC. Translated: CATSREFGQAISYEQYF.

The rearrangement joins TRBV5-1 to TRBJ1-4, with 9 bases that match TRBD1. Trimming removed 7 bases from V and 7 bases from J; junction bases left unmatched: 11. The CDR3 covers 15 residues. Germline CDR1 reads SGHRS; CDR2 reads YFSETQ. The CDR3 here is CASRRGQGTAEKLFF. The DNA for the CDR3 is TGCGCCAGCCGCCGCGGACAGGGGACCGCTGAAAAACTGTTTTTT.

CDR3 bases: TGTGCCAGCAGCTTGGCGGCGAAGGCGGGAGTAGATACGCAGTATTTT. It yields the protein CASSLAAKAGVDTQYF. J is TRBJ2-3 and V is TRBV5-6, with TRBD2 matching 7 bases. Germline lookup yields CDR1 SGHDT and CDR2 YYEEEE. CDR3 length: 16 residues. With V trimmed by 0 bases and J by 5 bases, 9 bases remained unmatched.

The chain uses TRBV6-2 or TRBV6-3 and TRBJ2-7, with 10 positions matching TRBD1. This CDR3 region has 16 residues. V shed 6 bases, J shed 2 bases, and the junction held 10 bases outside the gene matches. Germline assignment: CDR1 MNHEY and CDR2 SVGEGT. CDR3 residues: CASSLGTGALPYEQYF. The DNA of the CDR3 is TGTGCCAGCAGCCTCGGGACAGGGGCGCTCCCCTACGAGCAGTACTTC.

The V gene is TRBV4-1, the J gene TRBJ2-7, with D unresolved. The germline V gene encodes CDR1 MGHRA and CDR2 YSYEKL. Trimming took 3 bases from V and 2 from J, leaving 14 bases between them. The CDR3 has 15 amino acids. The CDR3 loop is CASSHLPGPPYEQYF. The CDR3 nucleotides are TGCGCCAGCAGCCATCTGCCGGGTCCACCCTACGAGCAGTACTTC.

The chain uses TRBV7-6 and TRBJ2-1; 10 bases are shared with TRBD2. V lost 0 bases, J lost 10 bases, and 9 bases stayed unmatched. CDR1 is SGHVS and CDR2 is FNYEAQ in the germline V gene. The CDR3 consists of 16 residues. The CDR3 bases are TGTGCCAGCAGCTTAGCGGGAAGCGGGGGGGCACACGAGCAGTTCTTC. Translation: CASSLAGSGGAHEQFF.

V usage is TRBV5-1 and J usage is TRBJ2-3; D gene uncertain. Trimming left V 0 bases short and J 4 bases short, with 9 bases between. The CDR3 extends over 14 amino acids. Germline V lookup: CDR1 SGHRS, CDR2 YFSETQ. The CDR3 DNA reads as TGCGCCAGCAGCTTGGGGCAGCAGGCAGATACGCAGTATTTT. It is translated as CASSLGQQADTQYF.

This chain joins TRBV19 and TRBJ2-2; 7 bases are a match to TRBD2. This CDR3 has 16 residues. V gave up 6 bases and J gave up 2 bases; unmatched junction bases: 9. Germline V gives CDR1 LNHDA, CDR2 SQIVND (reference sequence). CDR3 sequence: CASSAAGLSNTGELFF. The CDR3 nucleotides are TGTGCCAGTAGCGCAGCGGGGCTCTCTAACACCGGGGAGCTGTTTTTT.

In this sample, this clone turned up once. The chain has TRBV15 and TRBJ1-5; no definite D call. This CDR3 spans 14 amino acids. Germline V gene lookup returns CDR1 LNHNV and CDR2 YYDKDF (reference sequence). V shed 1 base and J shed 5 bases, with 9 bases lying between them. The CDR3 DNA sequence: TGTGCCACCAGCAGAGGTGGCGGGTATCAGCCCCAGCATTTT. It is translated as CATSRGGGYQPQHF.

The chain recombines TRBV18 with TRBJ2-7; 9 bases are a match to TRBD2. The trim removed 5 bases at V and 2 bases at J, leaving 13 bases unmatched. The CDR3 loop spans 17 amino acids. In germline, CDR1 is KGHSH, CDR2 LQKENI. CDR3 DNA sequence: TGTGCCAGCTCAACAAAGGGGCCCGGGACTAGCCCCTACGAGCAGTACTTC. Translation gives CASSTKGPGTSPYEQYF.

The rearrangement links TRBV6-5 to TRBJ2-1; D is possibly TRBD1 (6 bases). CDR3 size: 13 residues. From germline, CDR1 is MNHEY and CDR2 SVGAGI. The germline V and J ends were trimmed by 5 bases and 3 bases, with 8 bases remaining between them. Here the CDR3 DNA reads TGTGCCAGCAGTCTGACAGGCTACAATGAGCAGTTCTTC. Translated: CASSLTGYNEQFF.

This sequence joins TRBV30 and TRBJ1-2; the match to TRBD1 covers 9 bases. CDR1 and CDR2 from the germline V gene are GTSNPN and SVGIG (reference sequence). The CDR3 consists of 12 residues. The ends lost 4 bases at V and 9 bases at J; junction bases unmatched: 6. The CDR3 DNA reads TGTGCCTGGACCCGGGACAGGGTGAGCTACACCTTC. Translated: CAWTRDRVSYTF.

This clone was seen once. This chain links TRBV7-2 with TRBJ2-5; TRBD1 aligns across 7 bases. This CDR3 spans 15 amino acids. Trimming cost V 2 bases and J 5 bases; bases outside gene matches: 8. Germline V CDR1 and CDR2: SGHTA, FQGNSA. The CDR3, as DNA: TGTGCCAGCAGCTTAAATAGGGGGCCGCGGGAGACCCAGTACTTC. Translated, it gives CASSLNRGPRETQYF.

The chain recombines TRBV7-2 with TRBJ2-5; 7 nucleotides line up with TRBD1. Trimming cost V 1 base and J 2 bases; bases outside gene matches: 7. Per germline, CDR1 SGHTA and CDR2 FQGNSA. The CDR3 consists of 16 residues. The CDR3 coding sequence is TGTGCCAGCAGCTTAGTGGCGACAGGGCCTCAAGAGACCCAGTACTTC. As protein: CASSLVATGPQETQYF.

This clone is a singleton in its sample. The same CDR3 arises from other DNA sequences in this sample as well. CDR3 sequence (DNA): TGTGCCAGCAGGAAACAGGGGTCTGGAAACACCATATATTTT. Translated, it gives CASRKQGSGNTIYF. The chain combines TRBV27 with TRBJ1-3, with 7 bases matching TRBD1. CDR1 MNHEY and CDR2 SMNVEV come from the germline V gene (reference sequence). CDR3 size: 14 residues. V shed 6 bases and J 1 base; nucleotides not matched to a gene: 3.

The V and J genes are TRBV4-3 and TRBJ1-2, with D perhaps TRBD1 (6 bases). The germline gives CDR1 LGHNA, CDR2 YSLEER. V was trimmed by 4 bases and J by 8 bases, leaving 14 bases between them. The CDR3 spans 13 residues. DNA for the CDR3: TGCGCCAGCAGCCTTACCCCAGGGGAAGGCTACACCTTC. This encodes CASSLTPGEGYTF.

The genes are TRBV25-1 and TRBJ1-2; no clear D. This CDR3 has 14 amino acids. Germline V gives CDR1 MGHDK, CDR2 SYGVNS. V was shortened by 3 bases and J by 5 bases, with 13 bases between the two germline ends. The CDR3 bases are TGTGCCAGCAGTGAGTCGATAGAAAGATATGGCTACACCTTC. Encoded protein: CASSESIERYGYTF.

The chain has TRBV3-1 (or the pseudogene TRBV3-2) and TRBJ2-7; no clear D gene. Germline CDR1 is LGHDT and CDR2 is YNNKEL (reference sequence). There are 11 residues in the CDR3. With 1 base removed from V and 5 bases from J, the gap between germline ends came to 3 bases. This chain's CDR3 is CASSQGHEQYF. The CDR3 region has the DNA TGTGCCAGCAGCCAAGGGCACGAGCAGTACTTC.